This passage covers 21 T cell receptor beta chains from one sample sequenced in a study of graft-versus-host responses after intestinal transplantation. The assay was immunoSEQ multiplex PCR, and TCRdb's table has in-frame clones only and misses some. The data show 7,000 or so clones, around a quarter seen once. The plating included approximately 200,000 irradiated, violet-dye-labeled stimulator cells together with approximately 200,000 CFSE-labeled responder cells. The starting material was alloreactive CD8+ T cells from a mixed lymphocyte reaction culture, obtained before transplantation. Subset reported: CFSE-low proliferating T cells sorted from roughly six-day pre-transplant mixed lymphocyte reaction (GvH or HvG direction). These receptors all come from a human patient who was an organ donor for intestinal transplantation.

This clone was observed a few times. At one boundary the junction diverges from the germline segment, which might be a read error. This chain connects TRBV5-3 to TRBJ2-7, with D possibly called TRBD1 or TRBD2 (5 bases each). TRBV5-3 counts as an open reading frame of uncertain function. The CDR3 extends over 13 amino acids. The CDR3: CASSLGRTYEQYF. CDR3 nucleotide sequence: TGCGCCAGCAGCCTGGGACGGACCTACGAGCAGTACTTC.

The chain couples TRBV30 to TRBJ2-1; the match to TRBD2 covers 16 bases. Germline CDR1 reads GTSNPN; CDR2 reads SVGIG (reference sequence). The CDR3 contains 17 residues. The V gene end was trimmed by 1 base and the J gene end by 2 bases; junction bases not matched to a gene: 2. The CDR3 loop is CAWSDGTSGRAYNEQFF. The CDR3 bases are TGTGCCTGGAGTGACGGGACTAGCGGGAGGGCCTACAATGAGCAGTTCTTC.

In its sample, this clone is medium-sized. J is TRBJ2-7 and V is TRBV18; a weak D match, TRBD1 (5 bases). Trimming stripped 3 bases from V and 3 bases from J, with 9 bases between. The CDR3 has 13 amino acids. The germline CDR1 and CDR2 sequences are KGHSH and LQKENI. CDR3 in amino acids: CASSPPDSYEQYF. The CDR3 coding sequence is TGTGCCAGCTCACCTCCTGACAGCTACGAGCAGTACTTC.

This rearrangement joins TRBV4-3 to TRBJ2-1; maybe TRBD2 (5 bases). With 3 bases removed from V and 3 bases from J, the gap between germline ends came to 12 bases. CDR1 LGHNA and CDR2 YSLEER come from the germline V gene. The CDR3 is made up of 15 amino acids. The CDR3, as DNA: TGCGCCAGCAGCCAGGGAGACTGGATCTACAATGAGCAGTTCTTC. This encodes CASSQGDWIYNEQFF.

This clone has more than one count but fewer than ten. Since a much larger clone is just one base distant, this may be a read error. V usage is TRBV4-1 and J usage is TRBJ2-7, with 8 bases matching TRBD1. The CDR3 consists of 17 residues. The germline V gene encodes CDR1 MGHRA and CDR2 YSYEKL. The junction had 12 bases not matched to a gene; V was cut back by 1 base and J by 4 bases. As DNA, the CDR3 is TGCGCCAGCAGCCAAGCTAGCCCAAACCAGGGGGCGTACGAGCAGTACTTC. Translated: CASSQASPNQGAYEQYF.

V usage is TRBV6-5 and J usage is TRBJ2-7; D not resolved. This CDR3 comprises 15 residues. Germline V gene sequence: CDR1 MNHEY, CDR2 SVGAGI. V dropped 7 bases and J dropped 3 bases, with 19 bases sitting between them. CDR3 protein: CASTNSYSPFYEQYF. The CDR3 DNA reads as TGTGCCAGCACCAACAGCTACAGTCCCTTCTACGAGCAGTACTTC.

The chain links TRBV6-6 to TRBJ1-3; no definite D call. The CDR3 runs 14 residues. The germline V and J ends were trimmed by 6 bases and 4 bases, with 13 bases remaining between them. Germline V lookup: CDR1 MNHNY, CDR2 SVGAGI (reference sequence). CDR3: CASSKTFDGNTIYF. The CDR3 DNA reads TGTGCCAGCAGCAAAACATTTGACGGAAACACCATATATTTT.

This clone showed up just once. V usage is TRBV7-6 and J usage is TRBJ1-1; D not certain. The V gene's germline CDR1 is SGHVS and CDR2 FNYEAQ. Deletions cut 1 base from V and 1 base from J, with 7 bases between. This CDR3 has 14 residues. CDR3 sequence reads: CASSLGWGNTEAFF. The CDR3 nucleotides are TGTGCCAGCAGCTTAGGGTGGGGGAACACTGAAGCTTTCTTT.

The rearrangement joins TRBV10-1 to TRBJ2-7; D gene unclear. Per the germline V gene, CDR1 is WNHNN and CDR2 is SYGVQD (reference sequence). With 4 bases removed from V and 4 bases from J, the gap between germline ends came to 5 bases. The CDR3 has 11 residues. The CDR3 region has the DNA TGCGCCAGCAGTGGCGGTTACGAGCAGTACTTC. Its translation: CASSGGYEQYF.

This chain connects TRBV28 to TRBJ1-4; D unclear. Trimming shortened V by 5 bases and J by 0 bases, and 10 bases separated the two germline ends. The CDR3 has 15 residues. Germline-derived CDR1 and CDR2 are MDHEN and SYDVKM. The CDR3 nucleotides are TGTGCCAGCAGTGCTTACATCACAACTAATGAAAAACTGTTTTTT. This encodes CASSAYITTNEKLFF.

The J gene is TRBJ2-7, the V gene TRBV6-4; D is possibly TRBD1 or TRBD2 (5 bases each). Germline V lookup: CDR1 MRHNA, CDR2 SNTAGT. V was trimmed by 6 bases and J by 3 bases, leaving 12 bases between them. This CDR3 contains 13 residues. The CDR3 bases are TGTGCCAGCAGCCCCCGGGGCATCTACGAGCAGTACTTC. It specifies CASSPRGIYEQYF.

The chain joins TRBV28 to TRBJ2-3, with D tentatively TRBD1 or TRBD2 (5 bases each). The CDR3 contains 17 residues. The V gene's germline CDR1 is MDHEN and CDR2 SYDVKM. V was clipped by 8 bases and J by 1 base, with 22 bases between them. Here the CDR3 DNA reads TGTGCCAGCGGGGGTCGGGGTTTGAGAAAACGCACAGATACGCAGTATTTT. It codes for CASGGRGLRKRTDTQYF.

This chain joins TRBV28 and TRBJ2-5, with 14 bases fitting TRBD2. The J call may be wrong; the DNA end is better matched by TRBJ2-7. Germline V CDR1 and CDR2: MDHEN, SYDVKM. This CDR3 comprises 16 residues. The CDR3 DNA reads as TGTGCCAGCAGTTTATTGACTAGCGGGAGGGTGCACGAGCAGTACTTC. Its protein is CASSLLTSGRVHEQYF.

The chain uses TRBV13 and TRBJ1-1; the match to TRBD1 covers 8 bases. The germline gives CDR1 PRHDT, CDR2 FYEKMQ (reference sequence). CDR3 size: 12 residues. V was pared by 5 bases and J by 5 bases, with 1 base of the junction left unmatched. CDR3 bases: TGTGCCAGCAGCGGACAGGGAACTGAAGCTTTCTTT. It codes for CASSGQGTEAFF.

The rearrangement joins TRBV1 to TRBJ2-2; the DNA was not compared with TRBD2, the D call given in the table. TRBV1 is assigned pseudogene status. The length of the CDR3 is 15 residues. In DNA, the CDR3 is TGCACCAGCAGCCCGGGACTAGCCGGCACCGGGGAGCTGTTTTTT. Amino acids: CTSSPGLAGTGELFF.

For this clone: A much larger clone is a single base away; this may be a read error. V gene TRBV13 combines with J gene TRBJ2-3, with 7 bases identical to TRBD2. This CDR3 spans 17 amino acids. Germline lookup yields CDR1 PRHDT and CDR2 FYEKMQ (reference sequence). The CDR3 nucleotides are TGTGCCAGCAGCTTAGAGGGTAGGCTAGCGGCCACAGTTACGCAGTATTTT. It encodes CASSLEGRLAATVTQYF.

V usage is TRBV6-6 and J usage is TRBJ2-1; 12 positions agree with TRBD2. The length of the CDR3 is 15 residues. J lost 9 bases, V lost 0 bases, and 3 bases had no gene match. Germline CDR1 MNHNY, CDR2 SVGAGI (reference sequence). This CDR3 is CASSYSPSGRGEQFF. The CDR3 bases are TGTGCCAGCAGTTACTCGCCTAGCGGGAGGGGTGAGCAGTTCTTC.

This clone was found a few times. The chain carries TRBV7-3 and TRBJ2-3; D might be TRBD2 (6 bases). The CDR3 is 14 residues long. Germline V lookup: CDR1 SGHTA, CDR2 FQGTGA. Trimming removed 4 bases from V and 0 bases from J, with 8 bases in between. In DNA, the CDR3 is TGTGCCAGCAGCTACAGCGGGAGCACAGATACGCAGTATTTT. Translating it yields CASSYSGSTDTQYF. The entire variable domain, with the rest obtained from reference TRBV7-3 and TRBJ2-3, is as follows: GAGVSQTPSNKVTEKGKYVELRCDPISGHTALYWYRQSLGQGPEFLIYFQGTGAADDSGLPNDRFFAVRPEGSVSTLKIQRTERGDSAVYLCASSYSGSTDTQYFGPGTRLTVL.

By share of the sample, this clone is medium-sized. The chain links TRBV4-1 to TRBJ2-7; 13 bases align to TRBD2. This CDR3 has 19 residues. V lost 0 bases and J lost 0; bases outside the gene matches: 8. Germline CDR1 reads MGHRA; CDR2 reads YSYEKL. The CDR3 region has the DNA TGCGCCAGCAGCCAAGAATGGGGGACTAGCGGGAAGAGCTCCTACGAGCAGTACTTC. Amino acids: CASSQEWGTSGKSSYEQYF.

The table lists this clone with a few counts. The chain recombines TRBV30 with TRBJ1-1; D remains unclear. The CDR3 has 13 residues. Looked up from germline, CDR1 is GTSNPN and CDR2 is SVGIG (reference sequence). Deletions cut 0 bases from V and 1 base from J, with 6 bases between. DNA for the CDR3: TGTGCCTGGAGTGTTTGGACGAACACTGAAGCTTTCTTT. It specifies CAWSVWTNTEAFF.

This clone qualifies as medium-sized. Written as DNA, the CDR3 is TGTGCCATCAGTGAAACAGGGAACACTGAAGCTTTCTTT. It translates to CAISETGNTEAFF. The chain has TRBV10-3 and TRBJ1-1; TRBD1 is a possible D gene (5 bases). The V end was cut by 3 bases, the J end by 1 base, with 6 bases between. The germline CDR1 and CDR2 sequences are ENHRY and SYGVKD. CDR3 size: 13 residues.